The 17 T cell receptor beta chains below were found in one sample sequenced in a study of monozygotic twins with inflammatory bowel disease. From the 5' RACE reads, TCRdb lists one entry per CDR3 protein and no DNA. The sample has around 400,000 distinct CDR3 sequences. The specimen sequenced was blood. The receptors derive from a human donor with ulcerative colitis or Crohn's disease, or a healthy co-twin of an affected twin (not recorded which).

The chain uses TRBV11-2 and TRBJ1-1. The CDR3 sequence is 13 residues long. CDR1 and CDR2 from the germline V gene are SGHAT and FQNNGV. The CDR3 protein is CASSLFQRTEAFF.

The chain employs TRBV18 and TRBJ1-5. The germline gives CDR1 KGHSH, CDR2 LQKENI. CDR3 length equals 14 residues. This CDR3 reads CASSPGYGNQPQHF.

The chain recombines TRBV5-6 with TRBJ2-2; TCRdb indicates TRBD1, and absent DNA this call remains unverified. This CDR3 is built from 15 residues. Germline CDR1 reads SGHDT; CDR2 reads YYEEEE. The CDR3 reads CASEEGQGATGELFF.

CDR3 loop: CATNQGATNEKLFF. The J gene is TRBJ1-4, the V gene TRBV2; TCRdb outputs TRBD1, but without DNA this stays unchecked. CDR1 SNHLY and CDR2 FYNNEI come from the germline V gene. The CDR3 covers 14 residues.

The chain carries TRBV3-1 and TRBJ2-7; absent DNA, TCRdb's TRBD1 call cannot be checked. CDR1 is LGHDT and CDR2 is YNNKEL in the germline V gene (reference sequence). This CDR3 region has 13 residues. The CDR3 sequence is CASSWGAVNEQYF.

The gene calls are TRBV6-2 or TRBV6-3 and TRBJ2-1; TCRdb calls TRBD2, which cannot be checked without DNA. Germline V lookup: CDR1 MNHEY, CDR2 SVGEGT. The CDR3 has 17 residues. CDR3 in amino acids: CASSFLPPPPSYNEQFF.

The chain carries TRBV12-3 or TRBV12-4 and TRBJ2-7; TCRdb lists TRBD1, though no DNA is available to test this call. The CDR3 spans 13 residues. The CDR3 region is CASSPGTGGIPYF.

This chain joins TRBV18 and TRBJ1-5. Germline V gives CDR1 KGHSH, CDR2 LQKENI. The CDR3 runs to 15 residues. The chain's CDR3 is CASSSRGRNNQPQHF.

This rearrangement joins TRBV21-1 to TRBJ1-2; TCRdb selects TRBD1, and the lack of DNA leaves this call unchecked. TRBV21-1 is reported as a pseudogene. The CDR3 runs 13 residues. CDR3: CASSEDRAHGYTF.

V is TRBV7-9 and J is TRBJ2-1; TCRdb reports TRBD2, a call that lacks DNA to check it against. Germline V lookup: CDR1 SEHNR, CDR2 FQNEAQ (reference sequence). The CDR3 length is 17 residues. CDR3 loop: CASSLPLTSGSTDEQFF.

The rearrangement uses TRBV5-1 and TRBJ2-7. CDR3 size: 12 residues. Looked up from germline, CDR1 is SGHRS and CDR2 is YFSETQ. This chain's CDR3 is CASSVGAYEQYF.

The chain has TRBV2 and TRBJ2-3; the D gene TCRdb calls, TRBD2, cannot be checked with no DNA. CDR3 length equals 13 residues. Germline CDR1 is SNHLY and CDR2 is FYNNEI. The CDR3 is CASGDWFTDTQYF.

The genes are TRBV19 and TRBJ2-1; the D call from TCRdb, TRBD1, cannot be confirmed without DNA. The germline V gene encodes CDR1 LNHDA and CDR2 SQIVND (reference sequence). This CDR3 is 15 amino acids long. The CDR3 here is CASSIDRRGRGEQFF.

The chain combines TRBV4-1 with TRBJ1-2; TCRdb proposes TRBD1, but this gene call is untestable without DNA. This CDR3 contains 16 residues. The germline V gene has CDR1 MGHRA and CDR2 YSYEKL. The CDR3 is CASSQDEGGVGYGYTF.

This rearrangement joins TRBV19 to TRBJ2-7. The CDR3 runs to 14 residues. CDR1 is LNHDA and CDR2 is SQIVND in the germline V gene (reference sequence). CDR3 protein: CASSFTKKTYEQYF.

The genes are TRBV20-1 and TRBJ1-5; TCRdb returns TRBD1, unconfirmable since there is no DNA. The CDR3 is 13 amino acids. Germline V gene data show CDR1 as DFQATT and CDR2 as SNEGSKA (reference sequence). The CDR3 is CSAEDRSNQPQHF.

The V call is TRBV29-1, the J call TRBJ2-5. This CDR3 spans 11 amino acids. CDR1 and CDR2 from the germline V gene are SQVTM and ANQGSEA. The CDR3 protein is CSVAGYETQYF. Using reference TRBV29-1 and TRBJ2-5 for the parts outside the CDR3, the full variable domain is SAVISQKPSRDICQRGTSLTIQCQVDSQVTMMFWYRQQPGQSLTLIATANQGSEATYESGFVIDKFPISRPNLTFSTLTVSNMSPEDSSIYLCSVAGYETQYFGPGTRLLVL.